The subject of this entry is one TCR beta chain. The sample belongs to a study of blood T cell repertoires in COVID-19. Repertoires were generated with immunoSEQ multiplex PCR, while TCRdb's copy carries only in-frame clones and drops some. The table records about 270,000 clones, around 83% of them present only once. Germline lookup yields CDR1 SQVTM and CDR2 ANQGSEA. CDR3 length: 15 amino acids. V lost 1 base and J 2 bases, leaving 9 bases between the germline ends. The gene calls are TRBV29-1 and TRBJ2-6, with D hard to call. The specimen sequenced was peripheral blood. The TCR sequence derives from an elderly man with acute or convalescent COVID-19. The CDR3 is CSVEALLPGANVLTF. CDR3 nucleotides: TGCAGCGTTGAAGCTCTCCTACCTGGGGCCAACGTCCTGACTTTC.